This T cell receptor beta chain was retrieved from a study of blood T cell repertoires in COVID-19 (dated by TCRdb to the early 2020s). Background on the whole study: Samples covering the acute and convalescent phases of COVID-19 were provided by collaborators in the United States, Italy and Spain. Deeply sampled blood TCRbeta repertoires from subjects exposed to, actively infected with, or recovered from COVID-19 were included in the dataset. HLA class I and class II types, where available, came from metadata supplied by the sample provider rather than from assay-based typing. A de-identified subject ID, COVID-19 status, age in years and sex were almost always included in the sample metadata. The repertoires were released in a freely available public database meant as a resource for research on the immune response to SARS-CoV-2. Samples came from the ongoing ImmuneRACE study (first 160 participants) plus 1,254 subjects from 6 global collaborators. The material from the prospective study consisted of cDNA or gDNA derived from T cells, B-cell-depleted T cells, or PBMCs.

Of note for this clone: The target of this receptor is not known. It has no much larger one-base neighbor in the sample; base qualities were not kept.

Beyond this particular receptor, the publication reports: Clinical and demographic metadata were provided uncurated, with the amount varying by source and participant.

Enrolling through a virtual design, the prospective study's participants ranged in age from roughly 18 to 95 years and lived across roughly 24 United States geographic areas. In the prospective study, participants were assigned to cohorts based on the clinical history participants reported in a screening survey and a study questionnaire. A participant counted as exposed if, within 2 weeks of entering the study, that participant had been in contact with someone who had a PCR-confirmed or clinician-diagnosed COVID-19 case. In the prospective study, mobile phlebotomists collected whole blood, serum and a nasopharyngeal or oropharyngeal swab from each participant. Participants in the prospective study had the option to provide additional blood draws and questionnaires over a 2-month period. Before DNA extraction, prospective study blood samples were shipped either frozen or at room temperature. Via the germline V gene (reference sequence), CDR1 is LNHDA and CDR2 SQIVND. Inclusive of the bounding cysteine and phenylalanine, the CDR3 is 17 residues long. The sequence is cut down to CDR3 DNA, 51 bases in frame from base 1. The V end gives up 7 bases and the J end 3 bases, leaving 15 bases in the junction not matched to a gene.

TCRbeta CDR3 regions were amplified from genomic DNA using the immunoSEQ Assay, a bias-controlled multiplex PCR. Per the authors' processing: The number of nucleated cells in each sample was estimated from the amplification of reference gene primers within the assay. To quantify the absolute abundance of each unique TCRbeta CDR3 rearrangement, sequence reads were collapsed and filtered. For each sample, productive Simpson clonality was calculated by taking the square root of Simpson's diversity index across productive rearrangements. Held by TCRdb, this immuneACCESS table contains in-frame sequences only and omits some clones. Under half of the omission traces to an unresolved V gene where checked; the cause of the rest is unknown. Clonal size and the V and J genes are those of that table, whereas D and trimming came from the DNA. The table for this sample lists roughly 250,000 clones; more than 80% of them were counted only once. The biggest ten clones account for around 0.87% of the sample.

Sequenced: PBMCs or T cells enriched from blood (not recorded which). This sequence was found in a man aged 50 or older who had been exposed to COVID-19. The V and J genes are TRBV19 and TRBJ1-5; 7 central bases correspond to TRBD1. This receptor has the CDR3 CASKGSLGTVYNQPQHF. The DNA is as follows: TGTGCCAGTAAGGGAAGTCTCGGGACAGTATACAATCAGCCCCAGCATTTT.